Below, 11 T cell receptor beta chains from the same sample are listed, as sequenced in a study of neurological immune-mediated disorders. TCRdb reprocessed the 5' RACE reads via MiXCR and lists one record per CDR3 protein. The repertoire includes roughly 100,000 distinct CDR3 sequences, roughly 3.2% of them detected once, and around 2.7% sits in the top ten. Material: PBMCs. These receptors were taken from a woman between 45 and 60 years old with multiple sclerosis.

This rearrangement joins TRBV27 to TRBJ1-2, with 9 bases lining up with TRBD1. The germline V gene encodes CDR1 MNHEY and CDR2 SMNVEV (reference sequence). V was pared by 5 bases and J by 3 bases, with 7 bases of the junction left unmatched. The CDR3 contains 15 residues. Here the CDR3 reads CASSPDRGGYYGYTF. Written as DNA, the CDR3 is TGTGCCAGCAGTCCGGACAGGGGTGGATACTATGGCTACACCTTC.

At least ten counts were recorded for this clonotype. This chain uses TRBV19 with TRBJ2-7, with a tentative D call TRBD1 (6 bases). Between the trimmed V and J ends, which lost 5 bases and 3 bases, there was a span of 11 bases. The CDR3 has 13 amino acids. Germline-derived CDR1 and CDR2 are LNHDA and SQIVND (reference sequence). Here the CDR3 reads CASSSGHYYEQYF. For the CDR3, the DNA is TGTGCCAGTAGTTCGGGACATTACTACGAGCAGTACTTC.

There are many counts of this clonotype. The chain carries TRBV5-1 and TRBJ2-5; TRBD1 agrees at 7 bases. Germline trimming cut 7 bases from V and 2 bases from J; bases unmatched to any gene: 8. This CDR3 contains 14 residues. Germline V gene data show CDR1 as SGHRS and CDR2 as YFSETQ. The CDR3 nucleotides are TGCGCCAGCGGCCCGGGACAGCCTCAAGAGACCCAGTACTTC. This gives the protein CASGPGQPQETQYF.

This clonotype has at least ten counts. This chain joins TRBV7-9 and TRBJ1-2, with TRBD1 identical over 7 bases. This CDR3 comprises 16 residues. The ends lost 4 bases at V and 0 bases at J; junction bases unmatched: 8. Germline V lookup: CDR1 SEHNR, CDR2 FQNEAQ (reference sequence). For the CDR3, the DNA is TGTGCCAGCAGCTCTATGAAGGGGGCGCCTAACTATGGCTACACCTTC. Translating it yields CASSSMKGAPNYGYTF.

This clonotype was picked up many times. The CDR3 reads CASSLRAPSTEAFF. The CDR3 bases are TGCGCCAGCAGCTTAAGGGCGCCCAGCACTGAAGCTTTCTTT. V is TRBV5-1 and J is TRBJ1-1; D ambiguous. The CDR3 has 14 amino acids. Trimming removed 2 bases from V and 4 bases from J, with 12 bases in between. Germline V gene data show CDR1 as SGHRS and CDR2 as YFSETQ.

This clonotype has at least ten counts. The chain uses TRBV7-2 and TRBJ1-6, with D uncertain. CDR3 length: 13 residues. Trimming took off 2 bases at V and 7 bases at J, with 6 bases between the two ends. Germline loops: CDR1 SGHTA, CDR2 FQGNSA. The CDR3 region is CASSLFQNSPLHF. Here the CDR3 DNA reads TGTGCCAGCAGCTTATTCCAGAATTCACCCCTCCACTTT.

Turning to this clonotype: Sequence at one end of the junction differs from germline and may be a read error. As DNA, the CDR3 is TGTGCCAGTCGGAGCGCCTGGAAGACCCAGAATTTT. This encodes CASRSAWKTQNF. This chain links TRBV12-3 or TRBV12-4 with TRBJ1-5; D unresolved. The length of the CDR3 is 12 residues.

In this sample, this clonotype turned up many times. J is TRBJ2-3 and V is TRBV5-1, with a weak D call TRBD2 (6 bases). Deletions cut 4 bases from V and 0 bases from J, with 12 bases between. The CDR3 loop spans 15 amino acids. Germline lookup yields CDR1 SGHRS and CDR2 YFSETQ. The CDR3: CASSVMGLSTDTQYF. CDR3 coding DNA: TGCGCCAGCAGCGTTATGGGACTCAGCACAGATACGCAGTATTTT.

This clonotype was recorded many times. This chain's CDR3 is CASSQAPLERGYNEQFF. Here the CDR3 DNA reads TGTGCCAGCAGCCAAGCCCCTTTGGAGCGGGGCTACAATGAGCAGTTCTTC. This chain joins TRBV14 and TRBJ2-1, with 7 positions matching TRBD2. Germline lookup yields CDR1 SGHDN and CDR2 FVKESK. The CDR3 extends over 17 amino acids. The ends lost 1 base at V and 3 bases at J; junction bases unmatched: 9.

This clonotype showed up many times. This chain connects TRBV5-1 to TRBJ1-1; the D gene is possibly TRBD1 (5 bases). This CDR3 has 18 residues. The V gene lost 0 bases and the J gene lost 10 bases, with 28 bases spanning the gap. Germline V gene lookup returns CDR1 SGHRS and CDR2 YFSETQ. As DNA, the CDR3 is TGCGCCAGCAGCTTGGTATTCAGAACCGGGACGGGCGAATTGGGAGCTTTCTTT. Amino acids: CASSLVFRTGTGELGAFF. The full variable domain, completed using reference TRBV5-1 and TRBJ1-1, is KAGVTQTPRYLIKTRGQQVTLSCSPISGHRSVSWYQQTPGQGLQFLFEYFSETQRNKGNFPGRFSGRQFSNSRSEMNVSTLELGDSALYLCASSLVFRTGTGELGAFFGQGTRLTVV.

About this clonotype: The conserved phenylalanine or tryptophan normally closing the CDR3 is absent here, so this likely arose from a read error. The V and J genes are TRBV2 and TRBJ2-1, with unresolved D. The CDR3 length is 14 residues. The ends were cut back, 7 bases at V and 9 bases at J, with 19 bases in the middle. Germline V gene data show CDR1 as SNHLY and CDR2 as FYNNEI. The CDR3 here is CASKKGLGWGEQFN. The CDR3 nucleotides read TGTGCCAGCAAGAAGGGCCTGGGGTGGGGTGAGCAGTTCAAC.